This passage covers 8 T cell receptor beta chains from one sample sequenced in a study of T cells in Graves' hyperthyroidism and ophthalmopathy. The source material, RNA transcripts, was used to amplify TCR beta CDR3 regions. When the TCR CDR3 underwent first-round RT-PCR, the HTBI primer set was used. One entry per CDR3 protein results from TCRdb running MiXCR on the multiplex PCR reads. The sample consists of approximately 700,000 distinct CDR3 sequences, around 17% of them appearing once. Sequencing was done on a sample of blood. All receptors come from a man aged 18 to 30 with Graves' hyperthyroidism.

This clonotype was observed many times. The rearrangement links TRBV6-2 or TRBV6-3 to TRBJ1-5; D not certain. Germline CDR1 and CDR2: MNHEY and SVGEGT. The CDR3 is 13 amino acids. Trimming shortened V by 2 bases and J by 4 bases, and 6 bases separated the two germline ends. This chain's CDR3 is CASSYKSNQPQHF. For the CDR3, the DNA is TGTGCCAGCAGTTACAAGAGTAATCAGCCCCAGCATTTT.

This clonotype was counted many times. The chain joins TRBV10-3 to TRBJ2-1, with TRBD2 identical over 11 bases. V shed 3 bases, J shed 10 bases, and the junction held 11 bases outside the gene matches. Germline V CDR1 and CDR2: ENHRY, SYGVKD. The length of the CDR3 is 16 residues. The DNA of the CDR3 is TGTGCCATCAGTGACTCACTAGCGGGAGTATCGCAGGAGCAGTTCTTC. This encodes CAISDSLAGVSQEQFF.

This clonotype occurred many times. The chain's CDR3 is CASSHQGTEAFF. In nucleotides, the CDR3 is TGTGCCAGCAGCCATCAGGGGACTGAAGCTTTCTTT. V and J are TRBV9 and TRBJ1-1; D might be TRBD1 (6 bases). The CDR3 length is 12 residues. The ends were cut back, 4 bases at V and 5 bases at J, with 9 bases in the middle. Germline-derived CDR1 and CDR2 are SGDLS and YYNGEE. Based on the CDR3 plus reference TRBV9 and TRBJ1-1, the full variable domain is DSGVTQTPKHLITATGQRVTLRCSPRSGDLSVYWYQQSLDQGLQFLIQYYNGEERAKGNILERFSAQQFPDLHSELNLSSLELGDSALYFCASSHQGTEAFFGQGTRLTVV.

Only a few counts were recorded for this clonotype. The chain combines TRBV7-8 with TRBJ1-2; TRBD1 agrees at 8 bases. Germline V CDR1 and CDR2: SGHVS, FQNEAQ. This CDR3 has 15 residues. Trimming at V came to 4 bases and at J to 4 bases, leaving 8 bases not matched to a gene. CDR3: CASSYRDRPFYGYTF. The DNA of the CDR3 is TGTGCCAGCAGCTACCGGGACAGGCCCTTCTATGGCTACACCTTC.

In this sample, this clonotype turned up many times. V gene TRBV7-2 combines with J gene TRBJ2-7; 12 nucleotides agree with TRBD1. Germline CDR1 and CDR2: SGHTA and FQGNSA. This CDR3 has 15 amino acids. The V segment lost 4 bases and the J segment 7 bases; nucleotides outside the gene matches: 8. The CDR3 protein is CASSSPGQGAGEQYF. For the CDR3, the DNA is TGTGCCAGCAGCTCACCGGGACAGGGGGCTGGTGAGCAGTACTTC.

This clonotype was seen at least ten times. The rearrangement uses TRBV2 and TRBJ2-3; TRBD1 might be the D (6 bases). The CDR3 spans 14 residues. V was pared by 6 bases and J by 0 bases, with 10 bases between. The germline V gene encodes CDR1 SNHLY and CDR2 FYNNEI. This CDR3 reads CASRDSLSTDTQYF. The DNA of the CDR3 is TGTGCCAGCAGGGACAGTCTCAGCACAGATACGCAGTATTTT.

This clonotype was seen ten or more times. In DNA form, the CDR3 reads TGTGCCAGCAGCTACCGGGACGCCCAAGAGACCCAGTACTTC. It codes for CASSYRDAQETQYF. The chain couples TRBV2 to TRBJ2-5; perhaps D is TRBD1 or TRBD2 (5 bases each). The CDR3 is 14 residues long. Per germline, CDR1 SNHLY and CDR2 FYNNEI. Trimming removed 6 bases from V and 1 base from J, with 12 bases in between.

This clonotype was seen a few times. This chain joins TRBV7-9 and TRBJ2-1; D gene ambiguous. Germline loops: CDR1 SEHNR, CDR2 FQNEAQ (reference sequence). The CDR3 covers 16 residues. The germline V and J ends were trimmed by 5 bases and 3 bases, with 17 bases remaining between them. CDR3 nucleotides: TGTGCCAGCAGCCTCCCGCCCCGGTCCAGCTACAATGAGCAGTTCTTC. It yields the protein CASSLPPRSSYNEQFF.